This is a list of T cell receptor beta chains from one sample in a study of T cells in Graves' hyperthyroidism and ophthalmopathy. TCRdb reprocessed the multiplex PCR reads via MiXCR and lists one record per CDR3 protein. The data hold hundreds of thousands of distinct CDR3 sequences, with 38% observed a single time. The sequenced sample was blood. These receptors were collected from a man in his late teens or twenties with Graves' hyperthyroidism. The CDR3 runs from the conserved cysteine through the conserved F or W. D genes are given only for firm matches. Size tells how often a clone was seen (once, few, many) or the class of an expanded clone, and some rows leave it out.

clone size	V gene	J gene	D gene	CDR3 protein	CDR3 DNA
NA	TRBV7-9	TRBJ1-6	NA	CASSQEPAKHFMALHF	TGTGCCAGCAGCCAAGAACCTGCCAAACATTTCATGGCCCTCCACTTT
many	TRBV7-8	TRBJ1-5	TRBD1	CASSGRDSSNQPQHF	TGTGCCAGCAGCGGGAGGGACAGTAGCAATCAGCCCCAGCATTTT
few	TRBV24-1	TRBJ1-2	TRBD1	CAISDPGQAEGYTF	TGTGCCATCAGTGACCCGGGACAGGCGGAAGGCTACACCTTC
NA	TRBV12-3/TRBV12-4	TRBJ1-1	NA	CASSLDTSEEAFF	TGTGCCAGCAGTTTAGACACTTCAGAGGAGGCTTTCTTT
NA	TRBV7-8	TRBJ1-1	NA	CASTPFGRGRKNTEAFF	TGTGCCAGCACCCCCTTCGGCAGGGGACGGAAGAACACTGAAGCTTTCTTT
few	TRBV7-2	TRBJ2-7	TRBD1	CASSWGQVFSEQYF	TGTGCCAGCAGCTGGGGACAGGTTTTCTCCGAGCAGTACTTC
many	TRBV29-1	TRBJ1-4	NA	CSVGGGNNEKLFF	TGCAGCGTTGGGGGGGGGAATAATGAAAAACTGTTTTTT
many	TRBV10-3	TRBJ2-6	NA	CAISDVEAGANVLTF	TGTGCCATCAGTGATGTGGAAGCTGGGGCCAACGTCCTGACTTTC
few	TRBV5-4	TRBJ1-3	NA	CASSLGFRGNTIYF	TGTGCCAGCAGCTTAGGGTTCCGTGGAAACACCATATATTTT
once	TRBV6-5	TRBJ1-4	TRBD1	CASSTGVGNEKLFF	TGTGCCAGCAGCACAGGGGTGGGTAATGAAAAACTGTTTTTT
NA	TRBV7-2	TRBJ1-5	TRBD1	CASSLRTGEHQPQHF	TGTGCCAGCAGCTTAAGGACAGGGGAGCATCAGCCCCAGCATTTT
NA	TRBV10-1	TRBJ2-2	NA	CASSEKSNTGELFF	TGCGCCAGCAGTGAGAAGAGTAACACCGGGGAGCTGTTTTTT
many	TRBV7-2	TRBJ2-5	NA	CASSRQDQTQYF	TGTGCCAGCAGCCGACAGGACCAGACCCAGTACTTC
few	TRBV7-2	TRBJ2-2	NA	CASSFEFTGELFF	TGTGCCAGCAGCTTCGAGTTTACCGGGGAGCTGTTTTTT